The clone carrying this T cell receptor (beta chain) was detected a few times. In germline, CDR1 is KGHDR, CDR2 SFDVKD. This CDR3 region has 24 residues. V lost 4 bases and J lost 4, with 40 bases in between. Preparing the TCRbeta library involved the use of unique molecular identifiers. TCRdb redid the calling of the PCR reads with MiXCR, one entry per CDR3 protein. The data show 200,000 to 250,000 distinct CDR3 sequences, 8.5% to 10% seen once. The record originates from a study of T-cell reconstitution after alpha-beta-depleted transplantation in children. The sample consisted of PBMCs from the stem cell graft donor, taken from the stem cell graft. The origin of this receptor is a human donor who donated a stem cell graft to a child with acute lymphoblastic leukemia. The genes are TRBV24-1 and TRBJ2-1, with D perhaps matching TRBD1 or TRBD2 (5 bases each). The CDR3 loop is CATSDQCPTVASASGPPLYNEQFF. The CDR3 DNA is TGTGCCACCAGTGACCAGTGTCCAACCGTGGCCAGTGCGTCGGGGCCCCCTTTATACAATGAGCAGTTCTTC.